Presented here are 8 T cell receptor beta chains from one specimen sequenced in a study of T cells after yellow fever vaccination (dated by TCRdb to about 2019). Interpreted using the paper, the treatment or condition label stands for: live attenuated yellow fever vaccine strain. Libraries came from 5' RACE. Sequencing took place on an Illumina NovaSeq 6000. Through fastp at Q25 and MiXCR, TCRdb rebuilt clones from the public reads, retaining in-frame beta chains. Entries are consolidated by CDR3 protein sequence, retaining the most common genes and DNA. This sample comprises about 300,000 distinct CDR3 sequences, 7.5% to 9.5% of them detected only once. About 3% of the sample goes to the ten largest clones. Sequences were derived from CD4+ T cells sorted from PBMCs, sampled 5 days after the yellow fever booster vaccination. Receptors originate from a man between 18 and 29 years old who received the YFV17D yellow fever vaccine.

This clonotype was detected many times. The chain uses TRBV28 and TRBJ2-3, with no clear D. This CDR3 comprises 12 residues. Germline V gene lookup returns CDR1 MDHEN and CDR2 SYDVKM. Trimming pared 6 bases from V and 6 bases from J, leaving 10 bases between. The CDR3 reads CASSPRRDTQYF. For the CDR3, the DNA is TGTGCCAGCAGCCCGCGGCGCGATACGCAGTATTTT.

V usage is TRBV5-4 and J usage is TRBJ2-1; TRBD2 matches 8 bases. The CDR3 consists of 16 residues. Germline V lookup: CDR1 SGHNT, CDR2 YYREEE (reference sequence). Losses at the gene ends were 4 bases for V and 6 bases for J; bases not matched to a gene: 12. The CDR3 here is CASSPTGGGSLNEQFF. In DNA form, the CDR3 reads TGTGCCAGCAGCCCCACGGGCGGGGGGAGTCTCAATGAGCAGTTCTTC.

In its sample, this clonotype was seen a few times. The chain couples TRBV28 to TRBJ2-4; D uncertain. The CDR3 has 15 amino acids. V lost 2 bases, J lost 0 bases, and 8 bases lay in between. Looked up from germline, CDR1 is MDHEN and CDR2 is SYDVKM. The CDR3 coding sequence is TGTGCCAGCAGTTTACCAGCCGCAGCCAAAAACATTCAGTACTTC. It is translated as CASSLPAAAKNIQYF.

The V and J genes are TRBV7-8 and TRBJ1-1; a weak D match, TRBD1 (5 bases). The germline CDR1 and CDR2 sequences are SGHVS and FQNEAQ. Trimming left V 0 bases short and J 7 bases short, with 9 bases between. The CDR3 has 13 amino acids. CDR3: CASSLARQIEAFF. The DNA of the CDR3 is TGTGCCAGCAGCTTAGCGAGACAGATTGAAGCTTTCTTT.

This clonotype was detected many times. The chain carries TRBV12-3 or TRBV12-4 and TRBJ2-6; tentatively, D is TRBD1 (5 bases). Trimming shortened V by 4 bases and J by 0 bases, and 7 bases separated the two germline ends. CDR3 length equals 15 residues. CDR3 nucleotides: TGTGCCAGCAGTTCCCAGGGCTCTGGGGCCAACGTCCTGACTTTC. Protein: CASSSQGSGANVLTF.

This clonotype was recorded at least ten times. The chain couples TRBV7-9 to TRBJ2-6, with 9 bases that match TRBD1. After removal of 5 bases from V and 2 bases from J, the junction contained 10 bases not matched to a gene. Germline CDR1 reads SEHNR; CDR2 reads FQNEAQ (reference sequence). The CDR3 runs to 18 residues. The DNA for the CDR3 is TGTGCCAGCAGCCCATCTACAGGGGGCTTCACTGGGGCCAACGTCCTGACTTTC. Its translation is CASSPSTGGFTGANVLTF.

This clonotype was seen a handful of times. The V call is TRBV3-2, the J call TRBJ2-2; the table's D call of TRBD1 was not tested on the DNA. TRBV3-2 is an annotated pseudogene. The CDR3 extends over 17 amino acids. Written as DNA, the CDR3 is TGTGCCAGCAGCCAAGAAGGGCGGGGAGCAAACACCGGGGAGCTGTTTTTT. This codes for CASSQEGRGANTGELFF.

This CDR3 reads CASSLFTSTQYF. The CDR3 nucleotides read TGTGCCAGCAGTTTATTCACTAGTACGCAGTATTTT. The V call is TRBV28, the J call TRBJ2-3, with D possibly matching TRBD2 (5 bases). Per the germline V gene, CDR1 is MDHEN and CDR2 is SYDVKM. V was pared by 1 base and J by 8 bases, with 7 bases between. The CDR3 length is 12 residues.